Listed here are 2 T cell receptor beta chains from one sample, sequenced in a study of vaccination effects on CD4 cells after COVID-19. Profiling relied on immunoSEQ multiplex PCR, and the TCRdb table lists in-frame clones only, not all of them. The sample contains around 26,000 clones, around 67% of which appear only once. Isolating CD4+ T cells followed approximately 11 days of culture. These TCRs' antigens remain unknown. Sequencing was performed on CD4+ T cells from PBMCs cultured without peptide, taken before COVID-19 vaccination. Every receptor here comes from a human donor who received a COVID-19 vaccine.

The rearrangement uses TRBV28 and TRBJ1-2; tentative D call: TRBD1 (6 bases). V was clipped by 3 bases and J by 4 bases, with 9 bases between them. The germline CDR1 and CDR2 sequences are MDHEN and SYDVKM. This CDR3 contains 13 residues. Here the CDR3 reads CASSLDRIYGYTF. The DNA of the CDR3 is TGTGCCAGCAGTTTGGACAGAATCTATGGCTACACCTTC.

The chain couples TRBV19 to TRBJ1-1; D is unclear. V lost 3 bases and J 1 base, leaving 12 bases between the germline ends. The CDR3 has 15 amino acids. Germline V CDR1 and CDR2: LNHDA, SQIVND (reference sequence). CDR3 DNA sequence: TGTGCCAGTAGTATTAAAAGTTTAAAGAACACTGAAGCTTTCTTT. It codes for CASSIKSLKNTEAFF. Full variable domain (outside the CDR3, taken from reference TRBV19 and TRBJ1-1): DGGITQSPKYLFRKEGQNVTLSCEQNLNHDAMYWYRQDPGQGLRLIYYSQIVNDFQKGDIAEGYSVSREKKESFPLTVTSAQKNPTAFYLCASSIKSLKNTEAFFGQGTRLTVV.